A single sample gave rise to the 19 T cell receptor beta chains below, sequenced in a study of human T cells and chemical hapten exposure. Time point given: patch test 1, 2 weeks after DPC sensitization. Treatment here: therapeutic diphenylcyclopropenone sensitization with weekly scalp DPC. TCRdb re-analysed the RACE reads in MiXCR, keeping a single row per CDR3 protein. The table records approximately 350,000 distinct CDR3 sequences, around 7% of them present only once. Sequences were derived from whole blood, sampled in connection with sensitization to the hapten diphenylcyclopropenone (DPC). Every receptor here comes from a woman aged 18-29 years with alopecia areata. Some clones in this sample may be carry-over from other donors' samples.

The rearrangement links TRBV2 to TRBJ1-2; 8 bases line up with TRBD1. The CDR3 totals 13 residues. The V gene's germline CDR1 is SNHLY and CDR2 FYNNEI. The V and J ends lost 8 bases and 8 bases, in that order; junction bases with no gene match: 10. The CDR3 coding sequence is TGTGCCAGCCTCGACAGGGGCTCTGACGGCTACACCTTC. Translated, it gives CASLDRGSDGYTF.

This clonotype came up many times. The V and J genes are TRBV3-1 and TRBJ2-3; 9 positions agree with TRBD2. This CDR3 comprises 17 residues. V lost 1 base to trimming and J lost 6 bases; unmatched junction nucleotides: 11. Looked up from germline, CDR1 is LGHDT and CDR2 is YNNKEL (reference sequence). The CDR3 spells CASSQGPPGLAMDTQYF. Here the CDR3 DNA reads TGTGCCAGCAGCCAAGGTCCACCGGGACTAGCAATGGATACGCAGTATTTT.

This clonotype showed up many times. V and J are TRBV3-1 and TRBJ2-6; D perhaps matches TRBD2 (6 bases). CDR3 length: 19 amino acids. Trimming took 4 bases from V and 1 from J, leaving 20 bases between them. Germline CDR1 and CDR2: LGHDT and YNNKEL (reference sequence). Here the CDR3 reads CASSPGRGTPPSGANVLTF. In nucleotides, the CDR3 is TGTGCCAGCAGCCCCGGCCGGGGGACCCCGCCATCTGGGGCCAACGTCCTGACTTTC.

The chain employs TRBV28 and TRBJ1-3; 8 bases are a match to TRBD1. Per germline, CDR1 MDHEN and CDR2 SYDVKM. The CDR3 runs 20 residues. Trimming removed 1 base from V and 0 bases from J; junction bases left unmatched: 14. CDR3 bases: TGTGCCAGCAGTTTATCTTTGGGAATCAGGGGGCTAGGCTCTGGAAACACCATATATTTT. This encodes CASSLSLGIRGLGSGNTIYF.

As DNA, the CDR3 is TGCGCCAGCAGCCCCAACAACGAGGCCTCCTACGAGCAGTACTTC. Translation gives CASSPNNEASYEQYF. The J gene is TRBJ2-7, the V gene TRBV4-1, with D unresolved. V lost 4 bases and J 0 bases, leaving 13 bases between the germline ends. This CDR3 is 15 amino acids long. Germline V gene sequence: CDR1 MGHRA, CDR2 YSYEKL.

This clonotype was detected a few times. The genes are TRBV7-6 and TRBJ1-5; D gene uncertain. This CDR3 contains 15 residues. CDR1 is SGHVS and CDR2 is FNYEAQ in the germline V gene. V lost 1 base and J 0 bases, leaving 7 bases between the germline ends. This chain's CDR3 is CASSLGHYSNQPQHF. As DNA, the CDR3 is TGTGCCAGCAGCTTAGGACATTATAGCAATCAGCCCCAGCATTTT.

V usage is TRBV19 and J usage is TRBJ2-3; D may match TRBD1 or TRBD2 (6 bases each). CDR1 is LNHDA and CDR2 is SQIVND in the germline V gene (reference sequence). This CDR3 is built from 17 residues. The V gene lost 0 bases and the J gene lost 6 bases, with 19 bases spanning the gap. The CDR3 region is CASSIDLEFGGRDTQYF. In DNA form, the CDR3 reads TGTGCCAGTAGTATAGATCTCGAGTTTGGGGGGCGGGATACGCAGTATTTT.

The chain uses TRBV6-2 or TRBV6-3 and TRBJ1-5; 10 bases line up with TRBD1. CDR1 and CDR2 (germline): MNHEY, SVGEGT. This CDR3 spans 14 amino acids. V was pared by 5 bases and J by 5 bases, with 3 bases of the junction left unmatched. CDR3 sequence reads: CASSRTGGHQPQHF. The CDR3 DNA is TGTGCCAGCAGTCGGACAGGGGGACATCAGCCCCAGCATTTT.

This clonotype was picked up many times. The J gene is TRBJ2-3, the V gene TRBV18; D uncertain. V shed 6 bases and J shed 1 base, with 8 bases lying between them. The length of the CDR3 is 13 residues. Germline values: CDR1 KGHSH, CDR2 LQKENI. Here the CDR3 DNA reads TGTGCCAGCTCGCTGAGCGGCACAGATACGCAGTATTTT. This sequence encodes CASSLSGTDTQYF.

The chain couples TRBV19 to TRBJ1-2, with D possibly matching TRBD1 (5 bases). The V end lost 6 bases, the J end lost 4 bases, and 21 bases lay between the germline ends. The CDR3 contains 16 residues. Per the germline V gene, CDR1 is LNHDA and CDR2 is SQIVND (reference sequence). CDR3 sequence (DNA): TGTGCCAGTAGAGCCCCAGGTGGGGACCGAGGCTATGGCTACACCTTC. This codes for CASRAPGGDRGYGYTF.

Written as DNA, the CDR3 is TGTGCCAGCAGCTTAGGGGACAGGCCTTTTCTCACAGATACGCAGTATTTT. This sequence encodes CASSLGDRPFLTDTQYF. The V gene is TRBV7-2, the J gene TRBJ2-3; 8 nucleotides align to TRBD1. With 1 base clipped from V and 2 bases from J, the junction kept 8 bases outside the gene matches. The CDR3 sequence is 17 residues long. Germline V gives CDR1 SGHTA, CDR2 FQGNSA.

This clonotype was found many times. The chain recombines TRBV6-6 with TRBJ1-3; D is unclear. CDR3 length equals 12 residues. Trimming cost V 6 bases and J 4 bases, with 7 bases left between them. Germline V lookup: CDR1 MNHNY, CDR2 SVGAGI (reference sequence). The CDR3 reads CASSHQGNTIYF. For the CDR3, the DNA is TGTGCCAGCAGCCACCAGGGAAACACCATATATTTT.

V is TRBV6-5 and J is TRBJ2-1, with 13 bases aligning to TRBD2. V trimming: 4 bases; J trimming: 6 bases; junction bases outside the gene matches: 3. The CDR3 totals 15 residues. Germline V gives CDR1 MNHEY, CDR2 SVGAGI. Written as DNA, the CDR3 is TGTGCCAGCAGTTCGGGACTAGCGGGGCCCAATGAGCAGTTCTTC. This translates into CASSSGLAGPNEQFF.

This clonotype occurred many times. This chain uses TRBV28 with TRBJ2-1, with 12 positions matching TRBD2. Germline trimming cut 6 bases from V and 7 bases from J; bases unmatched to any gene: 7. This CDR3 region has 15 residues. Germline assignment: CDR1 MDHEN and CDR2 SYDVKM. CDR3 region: CASSSTSGGRNEQFF. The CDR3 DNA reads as TGTGCCAGCAGCTCAACTAGCGGGGGGCGGAATGAGCAGTTCTTC.

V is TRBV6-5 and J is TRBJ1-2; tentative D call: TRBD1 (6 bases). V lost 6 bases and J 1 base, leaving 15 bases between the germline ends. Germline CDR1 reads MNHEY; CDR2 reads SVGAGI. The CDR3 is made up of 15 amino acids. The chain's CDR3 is CASSRTGTNNYGYTF. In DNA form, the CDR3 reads TGTGCCAGCAGCCGCACAGGGACGAATAACTATGGCTACACCTTC.

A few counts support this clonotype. The DNA of the CDR3 is TGCAGTGCTAGAGCACAAATTACAGGGTTTCAGCCCCAGCATTTT. It encodes CSARAQITGFQPQHF. This chain connects TRBV20-1 to TRBJ1-5, with a possible D match to TRBD1 (6 bases). The CDR3 consists of 15 residues. The V end lost 1 base, the J end lost 6 bases, and 16 bases lay between the germline ends. Per germline, CDR1 DFQATT and CDR2 SNEGSKA (reference sequence).

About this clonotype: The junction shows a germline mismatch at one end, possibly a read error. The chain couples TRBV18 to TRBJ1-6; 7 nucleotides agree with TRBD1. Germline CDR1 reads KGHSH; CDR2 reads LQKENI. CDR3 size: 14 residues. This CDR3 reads CASSLTGDNSPLHF. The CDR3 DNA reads TGTGCCAGCTCTTTAACAGGGGATAACTCACCCCTCCACTTT.

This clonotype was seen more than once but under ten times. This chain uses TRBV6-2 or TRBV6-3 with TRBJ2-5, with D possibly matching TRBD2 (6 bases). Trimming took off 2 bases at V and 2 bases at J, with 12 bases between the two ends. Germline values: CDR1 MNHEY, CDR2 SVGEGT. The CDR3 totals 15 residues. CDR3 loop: CASSYDSGGQETQYF. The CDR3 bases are TGTGCCAGCAGTTACGATAGCGGAGGACAAGAGACCCAGTACTTC.

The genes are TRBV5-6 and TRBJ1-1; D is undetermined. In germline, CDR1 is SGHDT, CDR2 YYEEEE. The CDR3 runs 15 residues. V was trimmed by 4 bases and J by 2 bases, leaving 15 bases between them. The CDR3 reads CASSPAQSFNTEAFF. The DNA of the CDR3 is TGTGCCAGCAGCCCGGCTCAAAGTTTCAACACTGAAGCTTTCTTT. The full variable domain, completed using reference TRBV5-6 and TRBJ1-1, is DAGVTQSPTHLIKTRGQQVTLRCSPKSGHDTVSWYQQALGQGPQFIFQYYEEEERQRGNFPDRFSGHQFPNYSSELNVNALLLGDSALYLCASSPAQSFNTEAFFGQGTRLTVV.